These 14 T cell receptor beta chains share one sample of origin, sequenced in a study of T cell responses to AZD1222 COVID-19 vaccine (dated by TCRdb to the early 2020s). The sample's time point, from its label and the paper: baseline before first vaccination. Library generation was performed with the immunoSEQ multiplex PCR assay. The source is immuneACCESS, and TCRdb retained only in-frame sequences with V and J called. Part of the clones is not carried over; for the studies checked, unresolved V genes explain less than half of this, and the remainder is unexplained. Here the sample has 100,000 to 140,000 clones; around 91% occur a single time. 22% of the sample rests with the top ten. Material: peripheral blood, obtained on day 0 of AZD1222 vaccination. The source of these receptors is an adult in good health.

The chain's CDR3 is CASSQVGAWDRTRNTEAFF. The CDR3 DNA reads as TGTGCCAGCAGCCAAGTGGGGGCTTGGGACAGAACCCGTAACACTGAAGCTTTCTTT. This sequence joins TRBV4-2 and TRBJ1-1; 7 bases agree with TRBD1. CDR3 size: 19 residues. Germline CDR1 LGHNA, CDR2 YNFKEQ. Germline trimming cut 1 base from V and 2 bases from J; bases unmatched to any gene: 16.

The rearrangement joins TRBV18 to TRBJ2-7; 7 nucleotides agree with TRBD1. Germline CDR1 is KGHSH and CDR2 is LQKENI. CDR3 length: 15 amino acids. V shed 3 bases, J shed 0 bases, and the junction held 5 bases outside the gene matches. The DNA of the CDR3 is TGTGCCAGCTCACCGGACAGGATAAGCTCCTACGAGCAGTACTTC. Protein: CASSPDRISSYEQYF.

The genes are TRBV6-1 and TRBJ1-2; D may be TRBD1 (5 bases). V was trimmed by 0 bases and J by 0 bases, leaving 11 bases between them. Germline V gene sequence: CDR1 MNHNS, CDR2 SASEGT. The CDR3 has 16 residues. CDR3 residues: CASSEAGGTANYGYTF. CDR3 bases: TGTGCCAGCAGTGAAGCCGGAGGGACGGCTAACTATGGCTACACCTTC.

The rearrangement joins TRBV27 to TRBJ2-7; 11 bases are shared with TRBD1. Germline trimming cut 5 bases from V and 9 bases from J; bases unmatched to any gene: 9. The CDR3 spans 14 residues. Germline lookup yields CDR1 MNHEY and CDR2 SMNVEV (reference sequence). The CDR3 sequence: CASSLFGQGAVQYF. CDR3 in DNA: TGTGCCAGCAGTCTCTTCGGACAGGGGGCAGTGCAGTACTTC.

V is TRBV6-2 or TRBV6-3 and J is TRBJ2-4; TRBD1 aligns across 7 bases. From germline, CDR1 is MNHEY and CDR2 SVGEGT. The CDR3 is made up of 14 amino acids. The ends lost 6 bases at V and 0 bases at J; junction bases unmatched: 2. The CDR3 nucleotides read TGTGCCAGCAGCGGACAGGTAGCCAAAAACATTCAGTACTTC. Its protein product is CASSGQVAKNIQYF.

The chain has TRBV12-5 and TRBJ1-5, with TRBD1 matching 7 bases. Per germline, CDR1 LGHNT and CDR2 FRNRAP. The CDR3 consists of 15 residues. V was pared by 2 bases and J by 5 bases, with 6 bases of the junction left unmatched. In DNA form, the CDR3 reads TGTGCTAGTGGTTTGATGGGACAGTCATATCAGCCCCAGCATTTT. Translation gives CASGLMGQSYQPQHF.

This chain connects TRBV4-3 to TRBJ2-2; 9 positions match TRBD2. Losses at the gene ends were 1 base for V and 5 bases for J; bases not matched to a gene: 5. The CDR3 has 16 amino acids. Germline CDR1 is LGHNA and CDR2 is YSLEER. CDR3 sequence reads: CASSQGTSDWTGELFF. DNA for the CDR3: TGCGCCAGCAGCCAAGGGACTAGCGACTGGACCGGGGAGCTGTTTTTT.

This clone was seen a single time. The chain carries TRBV7-9 and TRBJ1-2; tentative D call: TRBD1 (5 bases). CDR1 SEHNR and CDR2 FQNEAQ come from the germline V gene (reference sequence). The CDR3 is 14 amino acids. Deletions cut 3 bases from V and 8 bases from J, with 16 bases between. CDR3 coding DNA: TGTGCCAGCAGCTTGATCATGGGGCGGCGGGGCTACACCTTC. Its protein is CASSLIMGRRGYTF.

Only one count was recorded for this clone. The chain combines TRBV14 with TRBJ1-6; unclear D gene. Germline V gene data show CDR1 as SGHDN and CDR2 as FVKESK. This CDR3 comprises 16 residues. The V end lost 0 bases, the J end lost 9 bases, and 15 bases lay between the germline ends. The CDR3 bases are TGTGCCAGCAGCCAAGACCCCCGTTGGACGGGTTCACCCCTCCACTTT. Translating it yields CASSQDPRWTGSPLHF.

The chain has TRBV5-1 and TRBJ2-7; 7 nucleotides match TRBD1. Looked up from germline, CDR1 is SGHRS and CDR2 is YFSETQ. The CDR3 totals 15 residues. Trimming took 4 bases from V and 4 from J; bases not matched to a gene: 11. The DNA of the CDR3 is TGCGCCAGCAGCCCAGGGACAGAAAGCGATTACGAGCAGTACTTC. As protein: CASSPGTESDYEQYF.

The genes are TRBV7-2 and TRBJ1-2, with 9 bases fitting TRBD1. Germline trimming cut 8 bases from V and 7 bases from J; bases unmatched to any gene: 14. Per germline, CDR1 SGHTA and CDR2 FQGNSA. The CDR3 is 15 residues long. This CDR3 reads CASSSPWGQGFGYTF. For the CDR3, the DNA is TGTGCCAGCTCCTCCCCCTGGGGACAGGGTTTTGGCTACACCTTC.

The chain couples TRBV4-3 to TRBJ2-1, with TRBD2 identical over 13 bases. The CDR3 is 16 amino acids. CDR1 LGHNA and CDR2 YSLEER come from the germline V gene. With 4 bases clipped from V and 8 bases from J, the junction kept 8 bases outside the gene matches. Here the CDR3 DNA reads TGCGCCAGCAGCCGTCTACTAGCGGGGGGGGGAGATGAGCAGTTCTTC. It specifies CASSRLLAGGGDEQFF.

CDR3 DNA sequence: TGTGCCAGCAGTTCCAGGGGCTACGAGCAGTACTTC. Residues: CASSSRGYEQYF. V is TRBV12-3 or TRBV12-4 and J is TRBJ2-7; D is perhaps TRBD1 (6 bases). With 4 bases removed from V and 3 bases from J, the gap between germline ends came to 7 bases. The CDR3 runs 12 residues.

The chain recombines TRBV4-2 with TRBJ1-3; D gene unclear. The germline V and J ends were trimmed by 0 bases and 0 bases, with 12 bases remaining between them. This CDR3 is 17 amino acids long. Germline V gene sequence: CDR1 LGHNA, CDR2 YNFKEQ. The CDR3 sequence: CASSQEGWRNSGNTIYF. In nucleotides, the CDR3 is TGTGCCAGCAGCCAAGAGGGGTGGAGGAACTCTGGAAACACCATATATTTT.